Presented here are 16 T cell receptor beta chains from one specimen sequenced in a study of blood T cell repertoires in COVID-19. Clones were read by immunoSEQ multiplex PCR, and TCRdb kept only the in-frame ones, dropping some. The repertoire includes under 200,000 clones, about four fifths of them detected once, and 11% sits in the top ten. Sequencing input: PBMCs or T cells enriched from blood (not recorded which). All receptors derive from a middle-aged man who had recovered from COVID-19.

The V call is TRBV5-1, the J call TRBJ1-1, with D possibly TRBD1 on 6 matching bases. The CDR3 has 15 residues. CDR1 SGHRS and CDR2 YFSETQ come from the germline V gene. V lost 5 bases to trimming and J lost 1 base, with 15 bases between them. This CDR3 is CASRVSLTGNTEAFF. CDR3 bases: TGCGCCAGCAGAGTATCCTTGACAGGGAACACTGAAGCTTTCTTT.

V usage is TRBV15 and J usage is TRBJ1-1, with TRBD1 identical over 8 bases. The CDR3 loop spans 14 amino acids. Germline V gene data show CDR1 as LNHNV and CDR2 as YYDKDF (reference sequence). Trimming took 5 bases from V and 5 from J; bases not matched to a gene: 7. DNA of the CDR3: TGTGCCACCAGCCCGACAGGGGAGGCAACTGAAGCTTTCTTT. The encoded protein is CATSPTGEATEAFF.

The CDR3 here is CSVDPREPNYGYTF. The CDR3 DNA sequence: TGCAGCGTTGACCCCAGGGAACCTAACTATGGCTACACCTTC. The chain combines TRBV29-1 with TRBJ1-2; weak D call: TRBD1 (5 bases). The CDR3 length is 14 residues. Germline V gives CDR1 SQVTM, CDR2 ANQGSEA. V was pared by 3 bases and J by 0 bases, with 11 bases between.

The chain combines TRBV27 with TRBJ2-2, with D perhaps TRBD2 (5 bases). Germline V gene data show CDR1 as MNHEY and CDR2 as SMNVEV (reference sequence). V was clipped by 7 bases and J by 1 base, with 28 bases between them. The CDR3 has 20 amino acids. The CDR3 protein is CASKSHLLKRTHGNTGELFF. The CDR3 region has the DNA TGTGCCAGCAAAAGTCATTTACTTAAGCGGACCCACGGGAACACCGGGGAGCTGTTTTTT.

This rearrangement joins TRBV7-8 to TRBJ1-5, with D possibly TRBD1 on 5 matching bases. The CDR3 loop spans 17 amino acids. Germline values: CDR1 SGHVS, CDR2 FQNEAQ. The V gene lost 1 base and the J gene lost 6 bases, with 19 bases spanning the gap. The DNA for the CDR3 is TGTGCCAGCAGCTTAGACTGGGGCGGAGATGAGAGTCAGCCCCAGCATTTT. Translating it yields CASSLDWGGDESQPQHF.

The chain joins TRBV29-1 to TRBJ2-7; TRBD1 agrees at 9 bases. Trimming at V came to 6 bases and at J to 0 bases, leaving 6 bases not matched to a gene. Germline V gene data show CDR1 as SQVTM and CDR2 as ANQGSEA. The CDR3 has 14 residues. The CDR3 nucleotides are TGCAGCGTAACGGGACAGGGTGTCTCCTACGAGCAGTACTTC. Translation gives CSVTGQGVSYEQYF.

The rearrangement uses TRBV2 and TRBJ1-5; possibly TRBD1 for D (6 bases). From germline, CDR1 is SNHLY and CDR2 FYNNEI. The V and J ends lost 6 bases and 9 bases respectively, with 24 bases between them. This CDR3 region has 16 residues. CDR3 coding DNA: TGTGCCAGCAGGGAACCGGGACAAGGGGTAGGATGGCCCCAGCATTTT. Protein: CASREPGQGVGWPQHF.

The chain carries TRBV6-5 and TRBJ2-3, with 8 bases matching TRBD2. V trimming: 7 bases; J trimming: 4 bases; junction bases outside the gene matches: 10. CDR1 and CDR2 (germline): MNHEY, SVGAGI. The CDR3 loop spans 15 amino acids. The CDR3 spells CASTAPGLGADTQYF. CDR3 DNA sequence: TGTGCCAGCACGGCCCCGGGACTAGGAGCAGATACGCAGTATTTT.

The V call is TRBV5-1, the J call TRBJ1-1; unclear D gene. From germline, CDR1 is SGHRS and CDR2 YFSETQ. Trimming stripped 3 bases from V and 5 bases from J, with 11 bases between. The CDR3 contains 13 residues. The CDR3 DNA is TGCGCCAGCAGCTCCCTTGAGGGTACTGAAGCTTTCTTT. Encoded protein: CASSSLEGTEAFF.

The chain is built from TRBV2 and TRBJ2-7, with 8 bases lining up with TRBD1. Germline trimming cut 10 bases from V and 0 bases from J; bases unmatched to any gene: 11. Germline loops: CDR1 SNHLY, CDR2 FYNNEI. The CDR3 totals 15 residues. The CDR3: CAISRWGQDSYEQYF. DNA of the CDR3: TGTGCCATATCGCGATGGGGACAGGACTCCTACGAGCAGTACTTC. Supplemented by reference TRBV2 and TRBJ2-7, the full variable domain reads EPEVTQTPSHQVTQMGQEVILRCVPISNHLYFYWYRQILGQKVEFLVSFYNNEISEKSEIFDDQFSVERPDGSNFTLKIRSTKLEDSAMYFCAISRWGQDSYEQYFGPGTRLTVT.

This chain uses TRBV12-2 with TRBJ2-7; TRBD2 was called by the table and not checked on the DNA. TRBV12-2 is a pseudogene segment. The CDR3 loop spans 17 amino acids. DNA for the CDR3: TGTGCAAGTCGCTTAGCCCCCCGGAGTAAGTGGCTCTACGAGCAGTACTTC. Translated: CASRLAPRSKWLYEQYF.

The chain uses TRBV28 and TRBJ1-4; maybe TRBD1 (6 bases). Trimming cost V 3 bases and J 5 bases, with 19 bases left between them. CDR1 and CDR2 (germline): MDHEN, SYDVKM. The CDR3 contains 17 residues. The CDR3 loop is CASSFRDILQPNEKLFF. CDR3 in DNA: TGTGCCAGCAGTTTCCGGGACATCCTTCAGCCCAATGAAAAACTGTTTTTT.

The rearrangement joins TRBV18 to TRBJ2-1, with 10 bases fitting TRBD1. The germline V gene encodes CDR1 KGHSH and CDR2 LQKENI. This CDR3 has 15 amino acids. Trimming removed 3 bases from V and 7 bases from J; junction bases left unmatched: 6. The CDR3 sequence is CASSPRTGGGNEQFF. CDR3 bases: TGTGCCAGCTCACCTCGGACAGGGGGAGGGAATGAGCAGTTCTTC.

This clone was seen just once. The chain combines TRBV6-5 with TRBJ2-2; 7 bases agree with TRBD1. This CDR3 comprises 15 residues. Germline V gene lookup returns CDR1 MNHEY and CDR2 SVGAGI. Trimming at V came to 7 bases and at J to 3 bases, leaving 8 bases not matched to a gene. The CDR3 reads CASNQDRADTGELFF. In DNA form, the CDR3 reads TGTGCCAGCAATCAAGACAGGGCTGACACCGGGGAGCTGTTTTTT.

V and J are TRBV9 and TRBJ2-3; D remains ambiguous. CDR3 length: 15 amino acids. Germline V gene data show CDR1 as SGDLS and CDR2 as YYNGEE. Deletions cut 0 bases from V and 2 bases from J, with 10 bases between. The CDR3 DNA sequence: TGTGCCAGCAGCGTAGACCCTACAGACACAGATACGCAGTATTTT. It specifies CASSVDPTDTDTQYF.

The gene calls are TRBV6-5 and TRBJ2-7, with D possibly TRBD1 on 5 matching bases. CDR3 length: 12 amino acids. The germline V gene has CDR1 MNHEY and CDR2 SVGAGI. V lost 6 bases to trimming and J lost 6 bases, with 12 bases between them. The DNA of the CDR3 is TGTGCCAGCAGCCCAGGGTACGGCGAGCAGTACTTC. Translated: CASSPGYGEQYF.